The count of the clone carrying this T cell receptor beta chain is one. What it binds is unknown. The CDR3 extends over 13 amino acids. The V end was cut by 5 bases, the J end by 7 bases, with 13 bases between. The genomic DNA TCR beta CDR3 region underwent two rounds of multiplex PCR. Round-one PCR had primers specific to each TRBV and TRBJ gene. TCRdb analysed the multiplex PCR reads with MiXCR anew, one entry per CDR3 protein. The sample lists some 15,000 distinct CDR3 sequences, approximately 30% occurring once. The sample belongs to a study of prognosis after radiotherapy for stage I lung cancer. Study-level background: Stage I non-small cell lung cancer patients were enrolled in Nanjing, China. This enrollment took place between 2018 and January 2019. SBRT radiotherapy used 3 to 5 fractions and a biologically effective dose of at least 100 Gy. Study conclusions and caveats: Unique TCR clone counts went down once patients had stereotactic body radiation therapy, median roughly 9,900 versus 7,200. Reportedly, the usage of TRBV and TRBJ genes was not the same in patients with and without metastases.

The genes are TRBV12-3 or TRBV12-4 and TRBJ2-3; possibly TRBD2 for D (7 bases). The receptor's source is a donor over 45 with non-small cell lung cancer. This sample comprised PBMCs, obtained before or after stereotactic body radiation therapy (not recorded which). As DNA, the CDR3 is TGTGCCAGCAGTCGGGGGGCTCCGTATACGCAGTATTTT. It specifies CASSRGAPYTQYF.